This paragraph covers one T cell receptor beta chain sequence. This sample is drawn from a study of blood T cell repertoires in COVID-19. Turning to the study itself: Nucleic acid was either cDNA or gDNA, and it came from T cells, B-cell-depleted T cells, or PBMCs.

In the original workflow: Cell counts per sample came from amplifying reference gene primers. Profiled with immunoSEQ multiplex PCR; TCRdb holds only in-frame clones, not every one. V, J and clone size derive from that table, while D and trimming were established from the DNA sequence. This sample has 50,000 to 65,000 clones; around four fifths occur once, and the top ten carry about 5.3%. V lost 3 bases to trimming and J lost 4 bases, with 6 bases between them. CDR3 length: 13 amino acids. Germline loops: CDR1 KGHDR, CDR2 SFDVKD. Sequencing used peripheral blood. This TCR derives from a man in his 70s with acute or convalescent COVID-19. This chain joins TRBV24-1 and TRBJ2-1; D remains ambiguous. The CDR3 coding sequence is TGTGCCACCAGTGATCACAGATACAATGAGCAGTTCTTC. Protein: CATSDHRYNEQFF.